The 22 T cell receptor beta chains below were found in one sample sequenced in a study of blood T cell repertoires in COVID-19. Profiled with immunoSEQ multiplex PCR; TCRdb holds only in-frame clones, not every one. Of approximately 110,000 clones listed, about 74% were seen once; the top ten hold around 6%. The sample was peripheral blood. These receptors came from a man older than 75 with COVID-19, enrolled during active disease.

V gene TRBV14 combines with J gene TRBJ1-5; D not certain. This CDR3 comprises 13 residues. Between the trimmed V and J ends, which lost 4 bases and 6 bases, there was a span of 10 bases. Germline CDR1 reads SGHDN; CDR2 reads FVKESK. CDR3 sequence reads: CASSPGWGQPQHF. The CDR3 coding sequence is TGTGCCAGCAGCCCGGGGTGGGGTCAGCCCCAGCATTTT.

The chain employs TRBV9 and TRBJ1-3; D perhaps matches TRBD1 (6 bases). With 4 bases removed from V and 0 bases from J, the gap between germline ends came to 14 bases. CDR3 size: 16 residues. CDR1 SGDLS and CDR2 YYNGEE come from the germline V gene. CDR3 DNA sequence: TGTGCCAGCAGCCCCGGGACATCGAGCTCTGGAAACACCATATATTTT. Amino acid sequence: CASSPGTSSSGNTIYF.

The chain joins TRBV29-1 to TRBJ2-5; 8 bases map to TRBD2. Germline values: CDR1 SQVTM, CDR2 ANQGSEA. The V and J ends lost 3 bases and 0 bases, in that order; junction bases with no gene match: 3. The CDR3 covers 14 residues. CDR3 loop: CSVDGAGDQETQYF. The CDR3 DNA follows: TGCAGCGTTGACGGAGCGGGAGACCAAGAGACCCAGTACTTC.

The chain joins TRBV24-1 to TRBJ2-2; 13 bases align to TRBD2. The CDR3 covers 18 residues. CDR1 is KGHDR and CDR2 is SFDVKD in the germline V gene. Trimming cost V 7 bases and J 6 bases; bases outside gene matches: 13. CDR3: CATSPSGLAGDWAGELFF. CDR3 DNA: TGTGCCACCAGCCCCTCTGGACTAGCGGGAGATTGGGCCGGGGAGCTGTTTTTT.

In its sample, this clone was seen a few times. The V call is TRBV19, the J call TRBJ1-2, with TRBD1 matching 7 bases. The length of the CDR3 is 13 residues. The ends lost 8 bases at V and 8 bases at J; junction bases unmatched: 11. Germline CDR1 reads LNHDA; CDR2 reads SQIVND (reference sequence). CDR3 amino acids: CASCPGGRQGYTF. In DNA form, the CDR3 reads TGTGCCAGTTGTCCAGGGGGGCGCCAAGGCTACACCTTC.

The CDR3 spells CAISGEGTSGRNYEQYF. CDR3 nucleotide sequence: TGTGCCATCAGTGGCGAGGGGACTAGCGGGAGGAACTACGAGCAGTACTTC. This chain links TRBV10-3 with TRBJ2-7; 15 nucleotides align to TRBD2. CDR1 and CDR2 from the germline V gene are ENHRY and SYGVKD. Trimming at V came to 4 bases and at J to 3 bases, leaving 7 bases not matched to a gene. The CDR3 runs to 17 residues.

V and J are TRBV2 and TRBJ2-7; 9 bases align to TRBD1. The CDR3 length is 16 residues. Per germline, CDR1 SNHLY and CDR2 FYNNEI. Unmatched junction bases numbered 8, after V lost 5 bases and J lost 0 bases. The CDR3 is CASSNRGQRASYEQYF. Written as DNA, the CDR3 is TGTGCCAGCAGTAACAGGGGGCAAAGGGCCTCCTACGAGCAGTACTTC.

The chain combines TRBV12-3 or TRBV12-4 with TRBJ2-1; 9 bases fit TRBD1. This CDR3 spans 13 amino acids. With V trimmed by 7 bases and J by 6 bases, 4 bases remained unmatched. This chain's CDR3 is CASKDRGVNEQFF. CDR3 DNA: TGTGCCAGCAAGGACAGGGGTGTCAATGAGCAGTTCTTC.

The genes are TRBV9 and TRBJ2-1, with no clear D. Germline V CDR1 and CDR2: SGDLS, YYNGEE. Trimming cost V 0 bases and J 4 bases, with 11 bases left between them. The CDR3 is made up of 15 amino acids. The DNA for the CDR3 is TGTGCCAGCAGCGTAGGAGGCGGCTATTACAATGAGCAGTTCTTC. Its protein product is CASSVGGGYYNEQFF.

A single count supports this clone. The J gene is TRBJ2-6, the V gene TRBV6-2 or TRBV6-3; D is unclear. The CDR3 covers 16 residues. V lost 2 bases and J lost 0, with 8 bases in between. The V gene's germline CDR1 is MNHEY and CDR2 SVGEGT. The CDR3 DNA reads TGTGCCAGCAGTTACCGAGGAGCCTCTGGGGCCAACGTCCTGACTTTC. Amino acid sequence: CASSYRGASGANVLTF.

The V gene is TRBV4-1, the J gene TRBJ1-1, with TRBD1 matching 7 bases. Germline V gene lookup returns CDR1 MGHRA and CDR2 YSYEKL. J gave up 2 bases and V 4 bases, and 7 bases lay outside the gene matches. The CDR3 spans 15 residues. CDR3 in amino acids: CASSPIDRVNTEAFF. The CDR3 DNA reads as TGCGCCAGCAGCCCTATTGACAGGGTTAACACTGAAGCTTTCTTT.

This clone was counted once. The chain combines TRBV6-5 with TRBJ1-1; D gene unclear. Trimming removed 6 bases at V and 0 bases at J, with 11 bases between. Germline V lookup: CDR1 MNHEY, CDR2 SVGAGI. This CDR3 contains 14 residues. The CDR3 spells CASRPAVMNTEAFF. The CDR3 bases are TGTGCCAGCAGACCCGCAGTCATGAACACTGAAGCTTTCTTT.

The CDR3 DNA is TGTGCCAGCAGCTTGCGGATAGATACGCAGTATTTT. The encoded protein is CASSLRIDTQYF. The gene calls are TRBV11-2 and TRBJ2-3; unclear D gene. CDR3 length equals 12 residues. CDR1 is SGHAT and CDR2 is FQNNGV in the germline V gene. Trimming left V 3 bases short and J 5 bases short, with 6 bases between.

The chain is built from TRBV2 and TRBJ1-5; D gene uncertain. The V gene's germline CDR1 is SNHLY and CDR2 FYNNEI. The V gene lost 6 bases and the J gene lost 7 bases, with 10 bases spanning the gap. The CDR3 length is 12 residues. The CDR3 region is CASSERMQPQHF. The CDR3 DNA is TGTGCCAGCAGCGAGCGAATGCAGCCCCAGCATTTT.

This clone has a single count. The CDR3 nucleotides read TGTGCCACCGAGGGGGCGCGTGAGACGCAGTATTTT. It codes for CATEGARETQYF. This sequence joins TRBV24-1 and TRBJ2-3, with 7 bases aligning to TRBD1. This CDR3 is 12 amino acids long. In germline, CDR1 is KGHDR, CDR2 SFDVKD. The V segment lost 9 bases and the J segment 9 bases; nucleotides outside the gene matches: 8.

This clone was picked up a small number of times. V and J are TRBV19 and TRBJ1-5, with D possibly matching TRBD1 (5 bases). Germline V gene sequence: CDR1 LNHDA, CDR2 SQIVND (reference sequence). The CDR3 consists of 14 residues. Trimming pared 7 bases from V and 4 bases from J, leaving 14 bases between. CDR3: CASKLGLPNQPQHF. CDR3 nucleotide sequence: TGTGCCAGTAAATTGGGGCTCCCTAATCAGCCCCAGCATTTT.

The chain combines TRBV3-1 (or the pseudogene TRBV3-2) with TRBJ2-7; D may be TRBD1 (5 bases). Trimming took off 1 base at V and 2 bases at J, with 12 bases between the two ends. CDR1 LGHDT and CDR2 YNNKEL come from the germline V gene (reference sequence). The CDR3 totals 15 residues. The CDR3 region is CASSQGYLGAYEQYF. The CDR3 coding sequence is TGTGCCAGCAGCCAAGGGTATTTAGGGGCCTACGAGCAGTACTTC.

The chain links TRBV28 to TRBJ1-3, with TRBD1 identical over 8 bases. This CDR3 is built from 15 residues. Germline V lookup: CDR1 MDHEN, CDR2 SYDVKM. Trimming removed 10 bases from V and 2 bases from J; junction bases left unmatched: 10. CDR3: CATLAGGYTGNTIYF. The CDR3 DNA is TGTGCCACTCTAGCAGGGGGCTACACTGGAAACACCATATATTTT.

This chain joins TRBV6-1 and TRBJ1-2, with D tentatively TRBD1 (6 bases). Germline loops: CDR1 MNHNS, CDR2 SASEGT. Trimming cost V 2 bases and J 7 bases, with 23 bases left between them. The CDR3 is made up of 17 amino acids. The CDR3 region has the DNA TGTGCCAGCAGTGAATGGTCGGAAGGGACAAAGGCCGGTGGCTACACCTTC. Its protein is CASSEWSEGTKAGGYTF.

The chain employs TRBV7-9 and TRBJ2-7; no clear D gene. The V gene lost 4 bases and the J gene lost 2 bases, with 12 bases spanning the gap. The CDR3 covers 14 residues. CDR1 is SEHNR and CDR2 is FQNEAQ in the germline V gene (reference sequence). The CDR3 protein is CASSSRLSPYEQYF. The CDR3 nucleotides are TGTGCCAGCAGCTCCCGACTGAGCCCCTACGAGCAGTACTTC. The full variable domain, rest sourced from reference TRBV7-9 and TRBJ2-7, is DTGVSQNPRHKITKRGQNVTFRCDPISEHNRLYWYRQTLGQGPEFLTYFQNEAQLEKSRLLSDRFSAERPKGSFSTLEIQRTEQGDSAMYLCASSSRLSPYEQYFGPGTRLTVT.

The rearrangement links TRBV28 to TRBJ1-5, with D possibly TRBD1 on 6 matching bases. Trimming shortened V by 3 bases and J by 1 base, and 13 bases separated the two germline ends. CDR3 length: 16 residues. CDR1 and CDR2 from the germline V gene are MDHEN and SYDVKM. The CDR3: CASSFTGPLSNQPQHF. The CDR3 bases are TGTGCCAGCAGTTTCACAGGGCCGTTAAGCAATCAGCCCCAGCATTTT.

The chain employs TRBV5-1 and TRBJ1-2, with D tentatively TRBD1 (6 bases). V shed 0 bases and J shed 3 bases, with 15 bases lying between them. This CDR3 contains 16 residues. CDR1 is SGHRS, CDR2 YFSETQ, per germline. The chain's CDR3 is CASSLAGGGSDYGYTF. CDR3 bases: TGCGCCAGCAGCTTGGCCGGGGGGGGCTCTGACTATGGCTACACCTTC.